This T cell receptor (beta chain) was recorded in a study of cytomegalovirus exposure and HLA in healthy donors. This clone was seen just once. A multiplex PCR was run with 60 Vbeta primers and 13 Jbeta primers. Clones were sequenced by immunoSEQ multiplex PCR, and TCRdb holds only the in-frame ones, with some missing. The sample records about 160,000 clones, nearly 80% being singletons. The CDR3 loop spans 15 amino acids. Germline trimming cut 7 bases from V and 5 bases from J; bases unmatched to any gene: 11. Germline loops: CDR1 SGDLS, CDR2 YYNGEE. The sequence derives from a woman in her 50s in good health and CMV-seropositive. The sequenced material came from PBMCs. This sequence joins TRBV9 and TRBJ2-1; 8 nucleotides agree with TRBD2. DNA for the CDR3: TGTGCCAGCGGGGAGACTAGCGTCATTAACAATGAGCAGTTCTTC. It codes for CASGETSVINNEQFF.